Below are 28 T cell receptor beta chains sequenced from a single sample in a study of CD8+ T cells in alopecia areata. Isolated RNA was reverse transcribed into cDNA used as the sequencing template. Repertoires were generated with immunoSEQ multiplex PCR, while TCRdb's copy carries only in-frame clones and drops some. Of roughly 150,000 clones listed, 45% to 55% are singletons. The sample in question was CD8+ T cells sorted from blood, obtained at week 0. The receptors stem from a human donor with alopecia areata.

The chain carries TRBV5-4 and TRBJ1-1; 11 positions agree with TRBD1. The trim removed 4 bases at V and 3 bases at J, leaving 2 bases unmatched. CDR3 length equals 14 residues. CDR1 and CDR2 from the germline V gene are SGHNT and YYREEE (reference sequence). The CDR3 spells CASSRDRGDTEAFF. The CDR3 region has the DNA TGTGCCAGCAGCCGGGACAGGGGGGACACTGAAGCTTTCTTT.

The chain combines TRBV9 with TRBJ1-2; 7 positions match TRBD1. Germline V gene lookup returns CDR1 SGDLS and CDR2 YYNGEE. The CDR3 has 16 amino acids. V lost 1 base to trimming and J lost 3 bases; unmatched junction nucleotides: 9. As DNA, the CDR3 is TGTGCCAGCAGCGTAAACAGACAGGGTACCCACTATGGCTACACCTTC. Translating gives CASSVNRQGTHYGYTF.

This clone was found a few times. The rearrangement uses TRBV5-1 and TRBJ2-2; TRBD1 aligns across 7 bases. The trim removed 5 bases at V and 7 bases at J, leaving 8 bases unmatched. The germline gives CDR1 SGHRS, CDR2 YFSETQ. This CDR3 has 14 amino acids. CDR3 nucleotides: TGCGCCAGCAGTCCAAGACAGGGAAACGGGGAGCTGTTTTTT. Amino acid sequence: CASSPRQGNGELFF.

This chain links TRBV7-3 with TRBJ2-1; D is undetermined. Germline V gene data show CDR1 as SGHTA and CDR2 as FQGTGA. There are 11 residues in the CDR3. V dropped 5 bases and J dropped 5 bases, with 4 bases sitting between them. CDR3 in DNA: TGTGCCAGCAGCATAAACAATGAGCAGTTCTTC. Protein: CASSINNEQFF. Supplemented by reference TRBV7-3 and TRBJ2-1, the full variable domain reads GAGVSQTPSNKVTEKGKYVELRCDPISGHTALYWYRQSLGQGPEFLIYFQGTGAADDSGLPNDRFFAVRPEGSVSTLKIQRTERGDSAVYLCASSINNEQFFGPGTRLTVL.

The chain is built from TRBV27 and TRBJ1-4; D unresolved. Germline CDR1 is MNHEY and CDR2 is SMNVEV (reference sequence). The CDR3 is made up of 13 amino acids. Trimming took off 7 bases at V and 7 bases at J, with 13 bases between the two ends. DNA of the CDR3: TGTGCCAGCACTAGAAGCTCAGGTGAAAAACTGTTTTTT. This codes for CASTRSSGEKLFF.

This sequence joins TRBV2 and TRBJ1-2; perhaps TRBD1 as D (5 bases). The germline V gene has CDR1 SNHLY and CDR2 FYNNEI. The CDR3 runs to 15 residues. V was shortened by 0 bases and J by 3 bases, with 11 bases between the two germline ends. This CDR3 reads CASSEALRDHYGYTF. DNA of the CDR3: TGTGCCAGCAGTGAAGCGCTTCGGGACCACTATGGCTACACCTTC.

This clone was detected only a few times. The chain recombines TRBV29-1 with TRBJ2-1, with TRBD1 identical over 8 bases. The V gene end was trimmed by 8 bases and the J gene end by 9 bases; junction bases not matched to a gene: 6. The CDR3 has 11 residues. The germline V gene encodes CDR1 SQVTM and CDR2 ANQGSEA. The CDR3 loop reads CSIDRGAEQFF. The CDR3 nucleotides are TGCAGCATAGACAGGGGTGCTGAGCAGTTCTTC.

This clone was observed a few times. The V call is TRBV27, the J call TRBJ2-4; no firm D call. The V end was cut by 1 base, the J end by 6 bases, with 13 bases between. Germline assignment: CDR1 MNHEY and CDR2 SMNVEV (reference sequence). This CDR3 region has 15 residues. DNA for the CDR3: TGTGCCAGCAGTTTATGGTTCAGATGGGGAAACATTCAGTACTTC. This encodes CASSLWFRWGNIQYF.

The rearrangement joins TRBV9 to TRBJ2-7; TRBD2 might be the D (7 bases). Trimming pared 3 bases from V and 5 bases from J, leaving 18 bases between. CDR1 and CDR2 from the germline V gene are SGDLS and YYNGEE. CDR3 length equals 15 residues. The CDR3 reads CASSASGGAEHEQYF. In DNA form, the CDR3 reads TGTGCCAGCAGCGCGAGTGGGGGGGCTGAACACGAGCAGTACTTC.

The V gene is TRBV30, the J gene TRBJ1-2; D might be TRBD1 (5 bases). Trimming shortened V by 2 bases and J by 4 bases, and 17 bases separated the two germline ends. Looked up from germline, CDR1 is GTSNPN and CDR2 is SVGIG (reference sequence). The CDR3 runs 15 residues. The CDR3 spells CAWSSSAQEIYGYTF. In nucleotides, the CDR3 is TGTGCCTGGAGTTCCTCGGCACAGGAGATCTATGGCTACACCTTC.

The chain is built from TRBV6-6 and TRBJ2-7, with D unclear. V lost 4 bases, J lost 0 bases, and 7 bases lay in between. This CDR3 is built from 13 residues. CDR1 MNHNY and CDR2 SVGAGI come from the germline V gene (reference sequence). In DNA form, the CDR3 reads TGTGCCAGCAGTTCAGCAGCCTCCTACGAGCAGTACTTC. This sequence encodes CASSSAASYEQYF.

This clone showed up just a few times. The chain employs TRBV5-1 and TRBJ1-2; D gene uncertain. The CDR3 is 13 residues long. Germline loops: CDR1 SGHRS, CDR2 YFSETQ. The V and J ends lost 4 bases and 3 bases respectively, with 10 bases between them. The CDR3 sequence is CASSAGSDYGYTF. DNA for the CDR3: TGCGCCAGCAGCGCGGGGAGTGACTATGGCTACACCTTC.

The chain is built from TRBV4-3 and TRBJ2-3; 9 bases are shared with TRBD2. There are 17 residues in the CDR3. The germline CDR1 and CDR2 sequences are LGHNA and YSLEER. V lost 0 bases, J lost 0 bases, and 4 bases stayed unmatched. The CDR3 DNA is TGCGCCAGCAGCCAAGACTTAGCGGGGGCAAGCACAGATACGCAGTATTTT. Its protein product is CASSQDLAGASTDTQYF.

This chain uses TRBV4-3 with TRBJ1-6, with 7 bases identical to TRBD1. CDR1 LGHNA and CDR2 YSLEER come from the germline V gene. The CDR3 length is 16 residues. Germline trimming cut 4 bases from V and 1 base from J; bases unmatched to any gene: 4. This CDR3 is CASSRDRGSYNSPLHF. CDR3 nucleotides: TGCGCCAGCAGCCGGGACAGAGGATCCTATAATTCACCCCTCCACTTT.

The V call is TRBV27, the J call TRBJ2-1, with 8 bases matching TRBD2. Germline-derived CDR1 and CDR2 are MNHEY and SMNVEV (reference sequence). The CDR3 has 15 residues. With 2 bases clipped from V and 7 bases from J, the junction kept 7 bases outside the gene matches. The CDR3 spells CASSLRGGLGNEQFF. DNA of the CDR3: TGTGCCAGCAGTTTACGGGGGGGCCTGGGGAATGAGCAGTTCTTC.

This clone has just a few counts. CDR3 region: CASQNRETDEKLFF. The CDR3 DNA sequence: TGTGCCAGTCAAAACCGGGAAACCGATGAAAAACTGTTTTTT. The chain uses TRBV5-4 and TRBJ1-4; D gene ambiguous. Germline loops: CDR1 SGHNT, CDR2 YYREEE (reference sequence). The CDR3 contains 14 residues. The ends were cut back, 8 bases at V and 6 bases at J, with 17 bases in the middle.

This clone was detected only a few times. This sequence joins TRBV4-1 and TRBJ1-1, with no clear D. The CDR3 runs 14 residues. V was cut by 2 bases and J by 5 bases, with 12 bases left in between. CDR1 and CDR2 (germline): MGHRA, YSYEKL. This chain's CDR3 is CASSQFSASTEAFF. The CDR3 region has the DNA TGCGCCAGCAGCCAATTTTCGGCCAGTACTGAAGCTTTCTTT.

The J gene is TRBJ2-1, the V gene TRBV30; D is perhaps TRBD2 (6 bases). V lost 1 base and J 8 bases, leaving 15 bases between the germline ends. The CDR3 spans 14 residues. The germline V gene encodes CDR1 GTSNPN and CDR2 SVGIG (reference sequence). DNA for the CDR3: TGTGCCTGGAGTGGCGGGGTGTCTGGGGATGAGCAGTTCTTC. Protein sequence: CAWSGGVSGDEQFF.

The gene calls are TRBV27 and TRBJ2-5; D possibly corresponds to TRBD2 (5 bases). This CDR3 spans 16 amino acids. Germline V CDR1 and CDR2: MNHEY, SMNVEV (reference sequence). Trimming took off 4 bases at V and 5 bases at J, with 20 bases between the two ends. DNA of the CDR3: TGTGCCAGCAGTTCCTCGACGCACTATGGGGAGGAGACCCAGTACTTC. This encodes CASSSSTHYGEETQYF.

This CDR3 is CASSLASSYEQYF. CDR3 bases: TGTGCCAGCAGCTTGGCCTCCTCCTACGAGCAGTACTTC. This chain connects TRBV5-6 to TRBJ2-5; D unresolved. Matching the DNA end better, TRBJ2-7 makes the J call doubtful. From germline, CDR1 is SGHDT and CDR2 YYEEEE. The CDR3 length is 13 residues.

This clone has only a few counts. The chain combines TRBV2 with TRBJ1-5, with TRBD1 as a possible D gene (5 bases). From germline, CDR1 is SNHLY and CDR2 FYNNEI. This CDR3 is built from 13 residues. V was clipped by 7 bases and J by 8 bases, with 15 bases between them. The CDR3 spells CASTDGGYEPQHF. The CDR3 DNA is TGTGCCAGCACGGACGGGGGGTACGAGCCCCAGCATTTT.

The chain carries TRBV30 and TRBJ2-7, with unresolved D. CDR3 length: 10 residues. Trimming left V 5 bases short and J 5 bases short, with 7 bases between. Germline V gives CDR1 GTSNPN, CDR2 SVGIG (reference sequence). Written as DNA, the CDR3 is TGTGCCTGGGGCGGCAACGAGCAGTACTTC. Translating gives CAWGGNEQYF.

In its sample, this clone was seen a few times. V gene TRBV2 combines with J gene TRBJ2-3; no firm D call. Trimming removed 2 bases from V and 5 bases from J, with 5 bases in between. The CDR3 is 12 residues long. Germline V gives CDR1 SNHLY, CDR2 FYNNEI. CDR3: CASSETLDTQYF. The CDR3, as DNA: TGTGCCAGCAGTGAAACCCTAGATACGCAGTATTTT.

With respect to this clone: Other DNA sequences of this sample code for an identical CDR3. The V and J genes are TRBV4-3 and TRBJ2-3; unclear D gene. V gave up 1 base and J gave up 0 bases, with 5 bases separating them. CDR3 length equals 14 residues. In germline, CDR1 is LGHNA, CDR2 YSLEER. CDR3 sequence: CASSQAGSTDTQYF. In DNA form, the CDR3 reads TGCGCCAGCAGCCAAGCAGGAAGCACAGATACGCAGTATTTT.

In its sample, this clone was seen a few times. CDR3 sequence reads: CASSLSDSDYGYTF. The CDR3 DNA reads as TGTGCCAGCAGCTTATCGGATAGTGACTATGGCTACACCTTC. V usage is TRBV7-2 and J usage is TRBJ1-2; no clear D. Germline V lookup: CDR1 SGHTA, CDR2 FQGNSA. V was cut by 2 bases and J by 3 bases, with 10 bases left in between. This CDR3 spans 14 amino acids.

Ten or more counts support this clone. V gene TRBV5-5 combines with J gene TRBJ2-7; D is possibly TRBD2 (6 bases). Trimming removed 2 bases at V and 5 bases at J, with 14 bases between. This CDR3 region has 14 residues. Germline V gene data show CDR1 as SGHKS and CDR2 as YYEKEE (reference sequence). The CDR3 DNA is TGTGCCAGCAGCTTAGGAGGGTCGTGGGACGAGCAGTACTTC. Its protein is CASSLGGSWDEQYF.

The chain employs TRBV29-1 and TRBJ1-4; TRBD1 is a possible D gene (5 bases). The length of the CDR3 is 13 residues. From germline, CDR1 is SQVTM and CDR2 ANQGSEA. V was cut by 6 bases and J by 8 bases, with 16 bases left in between. For the CDR3, the DNA is TGCAGCGTACAAGAGAGGGGAGGAGAAAAACTGTTTTTT. This codes for CSVQERGGEKLFF. The full variable domain, rest sourced from reference TRBV29-1 and TRBJ1-4, is SAVISQKPSRDICQRGTSLTIQCQVDSQVTMMFWYRQQPGQSLTLIATANQGSEATYESGFVIDKFPISRPNLTFSTLTVSNMSPEDSSIYLCSVQERGGEKLFFGSGTQLSVL.

The chain couples TRBV4-3 to TRBJ1-6; D is possibly TRBD1 (5 bases). From germline, CDR1 is LGHNA and CDR2 YSLEER. The CDR3 runs 14 residues. V lost 1 base, J lost 8 bases, and 9 bases lay in between. CDR3 loop: CASSQGGTDSPLHF. CDR3 nucleotide sequence: TGCGCCAGCAGCCAAGGAGGGACTGATTCACCCCTCCACTTT.